This TCR beta chain was found in a study of cytomegalovirus exposure and HLA in healthy donors. Study outcomes and limitations: Another analysis was done later, and it associated around 17,000 TCR beta sequences with HLA alleles at 0.05 false discovery rate. As a later analysis revealed, the rate of TCR association differed by HLA locus, with DRB1 most and HLA-C fewest. A later analysis linked a missense variant in DCLRE1C to the trimming of TCR beta V and J genes.

Primers for the PCR totalled 60 Vbeta and 13 Jbeta. Using immunoSEQ multiplex PCR, the repertoire was profiled, and TCRdb retains in-frame clones only, with some absent. This sample has approximately 150,000 clones, with roughly 80% found just once. From germline, CDR1 is MRHNA and CDR2 SNTAGT. The CDR3 extends over 14 amino acids. V was pared by 3 bases and J by 10 bases, with 13 bases between. A note on this clone: Its antigen is not identified.

The chain combines TRBV6-4 with TRBJ2-6; D is unresolved. The sequence derives from a male donor in good health and CMV-seronegative. The sequencing sample was made of PBMCs. The CDR3 loop reads CASSDEPGLNVLTF. CDR3 nucleotides: TGTGCCAGCAGTGATGAACCAGGCCTGAACGTCCTGACTTTC.